Presented here are 21 T cell receptor beta chains from one specimen sequenced in a study of T cells in Graves' hyperthyroidism and ophthalmopathy. RNA transcripts gave rise to amplified TCR beta CDR3 regions. The HTBI primer set served for first-round RT-PCR of the TCR CDR3. MiXCR, run by TCRdb on the multiplex PCR reads, gives a single entry per CDR3 protein. The repertoire consists of around 500,000 distinct CDR3 sequences, with 14% occurring once and the leading ten covering about 15%. Sequences were obtained from blood. The receptors come from a woman in her forties with Graves' hyperthyroidism.

The sample holds a few counts of this clonotype. The chain recombines TRBV28 with TRBJ2-1; D is unclear. The CDR3 runs 14 residues. The ends were cut back, 3 bases at V and 0 bases at J, with 6 bases in the middle. Germline-derived CDR1 and CDR2 are MDHEN and SYDVKM. The CDR3 bases are TGTGCCAGCAGTTTTATTCTCTCCTACAATGAGCAGTTCTTC. Translating gives CASSFILSYNEQFF.

The CDR3 spells CASSYPCRGGNEQFF. The CDR3, as DNA: TGTGCCAGCAGTTACCCATGCCGAGGGGGAAATGAGCAGTTCTTC. The chain joins TRBV6-7 to TRBJ2-1, with a possible D match to TRBD1 (6 bases). TRBV6-7 counts as an open reading frame of uncertain function. Trimming shortened V by 2 bases and J by 7 bases, and 15 bases separated the two germline ends. The length of the CDR3 is 15 residues.

Many counts were recorded for this clonotype. The chain employs TRBV11-2 and TRBJ2-7; 8 bases line up with TRBD1. The CDR3 loop spans 17 amino acids. With V trimmed by 4 bases and J by 3 bases, 14 bases remained unmatched. Germline loops: CDR1 SGHAT, CDR2 FQNNGV. This chain's CDR3 is CASSSGGQVNFGYEQYF. The CDR3 region has the DNA TGTGCCAGCAGCTCCGGGGGACAGGTAAATTTTGGCTACGAGCAGTACTTC.

Many counts were recorded for this clonotype. This chain uses TRBV3-1 with TRBJ2-1; 10 positions agree with TRBD1. Germline trimming cut 4 bases from V and 9 bases from J; bases unmatched to any gene: 9. The V gene's germline CDR1 is LGHDT and CDR2 YNNKEL (reference sequence). CDR3 length: 15 residues. The CDR3 DNA reads TGTGCCAGCAGCCTGACCCCGGGACAGGGGCTTGAGCAGTTCTTC. This codes for CASSLTPGQGLEQFF.

The sample holds a few counts of this clonotype. The chain carries TRBV28 and TRBJ1-6, with TRBD1 as a possible D gene (5 bases). There are 14 residues in the CDR3. Germline V gives CDR1 MDHEN, CDR2 SYDVKM. V shed 6 bases and J shed 6 bases, with 12 bases lying between them. The DNA of the CDR3 is TGTGCCAGCAGCCCCTCAGGGTCTAATTCACCCCTCCACTTT. It is translated as CASSPSGSNSPLHF. Drawing the rest from reference TRBV28 and TRBJ1-6, the complete variable domain is DVKVTQSSRYLVKRTGEKVFLECVQDMDHENMFWYRQDPGLGLRLIYFSYDVKMKEKGDIPEGYSVSREKKERFSLILESASTNQTSMYLCASSPSGSNSPLHFGNGTRLTVT.

This clonotype was picked up many times. The chain carries TRBV27 and TRBJ1-2, with D possibly TRBD1 on 6 matching bases. The CDR3 totals 13 residues. Germline loops: CDR1 MNHEY, CDR2 SMNVEV (reference sequence). V lost 5 bases and J 4 bases, leaving 11 bases between the germline ends. The CDR3 loop reads CASSEGVSYGYTF. The DNA for the CDR3 is TGTGCCAGCAGTGAGGGGGTCAGCTATGGCTACACCTTC.

Many counts were recorded for this clonotype. The chain carries TRBV3-1 and TRBJ1-5, with no clear D. The germline CDR1 and CDR2 sequences are LGHDT and YNNKEL (reference sequence). V lost 3 bases and J lost 3, with 6 bases in between. The CDR3 is 13 amino acids. CDR3 DNA sequence: TGTGCCAGCAGCCAGCAGCTCAATCAGCCCCAGCATTTT. Translated, it gives CASSQQLNQPQHF.

In its sample, this clonotype was seen a few times. The rearrangement joins TRBV3-1 to TRBJ2-2, with D unresolved. CDR3 length: 11 residues. Trimming removed 4 bases from V and 11 bases from J, with 8 bases in between. Germline V lookup: CDR1 LGHDT, CDR2 YNNKEL (reference sequence). The CDR3 sequence is CASSLTSELFF. The CDR3 DNA sequence: TGTGCCAGCAGCCTTACCTCAGAGCTGTTTTTT.

As concerns this clonotype: A much more abundant neighbour one base away suggests this may be a read error. V usage is TRBV18 and J usage is TRBJ1-2; D gene uncertain. This CDR3 contains 12 residues. V was clipped by 2 bases and J by 8 bases, with 9 bases between them. Germline CDR1 is KGHSH and CDR2 is LQKENI. In DNA form, the CDR3 reads TGTGCCAGCTCACCAAACCAGGAGGGCTACACCTTC. Its protein is CASSPNQEGYTF. Variable domain in full (rest from reference TRBV18 and TRBJ1-2): NAGVMQNPRHLVRRRGQEARLRCSPMKGHSHVYWYRQLPEEGLKFMVYLQKENIIDESGMPKERFSAEFPKEGPSILRIQQVVRGDSAAYFCASSPNQEGYTFGSGTRLTVV.

This clonotype showed up many times. The gene calls are TRBV7-9 and TRBJ1-1; TRBD1 agrees at 7 bases. Germline loops: CDR1 SEHNR, CDR2 FQNEAQ (reference sequence). This CDR3 contains 15 residues. Trimming took 5 bases from V and 0 from J; bases not matched to a gene: 6. The CDR3 region has the DNA TGTGCCAGCAGCCCGAGGGACAGACTGAACACTGAAGCTTTCTTT. Its translation: CASSPRDRLNTEAFF.

This clonotype was picked up many times. This chain connects TRBV29-1 to TRBJ2-7, with D possibly TRBD2 on 6 matching bases. This CDR3 has 13 amino acids. Between the trimmed V and J ends, which lost 4 bases and 3 bases, there was a span of 13 bases. CDR1 is SQVTM and CDR2 is ANQGSEA in the germline V gene. The CDR3 is CSVARGTGYEQYF. The CDR3 bases are TGCAGCGTTGCAAGAGGGACTGGCTACGAGCAGTACTTC.

This clonotype was counted many times. The CDR3 loop is CASSLQAAYEQYF. The CDR3 DNA is TGTGCCAGCAGCTTGCAGGCGGCTTACGAGCAGTACTTC. V is TRBV7-9 and J is TRBJ2-7; no clear D gene. Germline V lookup: CDR1 SEHNR, CDR2 FQNEAQ (reference sequence). Between the trimmed V and J ends, which lost 3 bases and 4 bases, there was a span of 10 bases. The CDR3 consists of 13 residues.

This clonotype was counted many times. This sequence joins TRBV5-1 and TRBJ2-7; D not certain. V dropped 2 bases and J dropped 4 bases, with 19 bases sitting between them. The CDR3 loop spans 16 amino acids. Germline CDR1 is SGHRS and CDR2 is YFSETQ. CDR3 in amino acids: CASSLDTNSKEYEQYF. CDR3 nucleotides: TGCGCCAGCAGCTTAGACACCAACTCAAAAGAATACGAGCAGTACTTC.

This clonotype has at least ten counts. V and J are TRBV28 and TRBJ1-2; TRBD1 matches 7 bases. Germline CDR1 is MDHEN and CDR2 is SYDVKM. The CDR3 loop spans 15 amino acids. With V trimmed by 5 bases and J by 4 bases, 10 bases remained unmatched. In nucleotides, the CDR3 is TGTGCCAGCAGTAAAGACAGGGTTAGGGGCTATGGCTACACCTTC. Residues: CASSKDRVRGYGYTF.

At least ten counts were recorded for this clonotype. This chain links TRBV7-9 with TRBJ2-1, with 10 bases matching TRBD2. V lost 4 bases and J lost 8; bases outside the gene matches: 11. CDR3 length: 16 amino acids. The V gene's germline CDR1 is SEHNR and CDR2 FQNEAQ (reference sequence). The CDR3: CASSYRLAGFIDEQFF. In DNA form, the CDR3 reads TGTGCCAGCAGCTATAGACTAGCGGGCTTTATAGATGAGCAGTTCTTC.

The chain carries TRBV28 and TRBJ2-7; 14 bases fit TRBD2. This CDR3 comprises 16 residues. Trimming removed 6 bases from V and 4 bases from J; junction bases left unmatched: 8. Per the germline V gene, CDR1 is MDHEN and CDR2 is SYDVKM. The CDR3 is CASRSGTSGSWYEQYF. CDR3 nucleotide sequence: TGTGCCAGCAGATCAGGGACTAGCGGGAGTTGGTACGAGCAGTACTTC.

The V call is TRBV5-1, the J call TRBJ2-3, with 8 bases that match TRBD2. J lost 2 bases, V lost 3 bases, and 5 bases had no gene match. This CDR3 has 15 residues. CDR1 SGHRS and CDR2 YFSETQ come from the germline V gene. The CDR3 DNA reads as TGCGCCAGCAGCTCGCCGGGACTAGACACAGATACGCAGTATTTT. Translation gives CASSSPGLDTDTQYF.

This clonotype was counted many times. The chain couples TRBV18 to TRBJ1-2, with a possible D match to TRBD1 (5 bases). CDR1 is KGHSH, CDR2 LQKENI, per germline. Trimming removed 6 bases at V and 7 bases at J, with 15 bases between. The CDR3 has 13 amino acids. CDR3 DNA sequence: TGTGCCAGCTCGTATTCTAGGGGATTTGGCTACACCTTC. Protein product: CASSYSRGFGYTF.

At least ten counts were recorded for this clonotype. This chain connects TRBV20-1 to TRBJ2-5, with D unclear. CDR3 size: 10 residues. V was pared by 6 bases and J by 5 bases, with 7 bases between. CDR1 DFQATT and CDR2 SNEGSKA come from the germline V gene (reference sequence). The chain's CDR3 is CSARTETQYF. The DNA of the CDR3 is TGCAGTGCCCGTACGGAGACCCAGTACTTC.

This clonotype was recorded at least ten times. V and J are TRBV2 and TRBJ2-2; 7 bases align to TRBD2. V trimming: 6 bases; J trimming: 4 bases; junction bases outside the gene matches: 5. Germline CDR1 is SNHLY and CDR2 is FYNNEI. The CDR3 has 14 amino acids. The chain's CDR3 is CASRGEGTTGELFF. The CDR3 nucleotides are TGTGCCAGCAGGGGGGAGGGGACCACCGGGGAGCTGTTTTTT.

This sequence joins TRBV10-3 and TRBJ1-5, with a tentative D call TRBD1 (6 bases). There are 15 residues in the CDR3. Germline values: CDR1 ENHRY, CDR2 SYGVKD. V lost 6 bases and J 0 bases, leaving 12 bases between the germline ends. The CDR3 DNA sequence: TGTGCCATCAGCGCGACAGGAGATAGCAATCAGCCCCAGCATTTT. It specifies CAISATGDSNQPQHF.